A single TCR beta chain is shown here with its context. Authors' methods: Amplification from reference gene primers served as the basis for estimated nucleated cell counts. Clones were sequenced by immunoSEQ multiplex PCR, and TCRdb holds only the in-frame ones, with some missing. That table gives V, J and clone size, and the DNA gave D and trimming. The data show 40,000 to 60,000 clones, with 70% to 90% seen just once and 5.5% to 7% held by the top ten. V lost 3 bases to trimming and J lost 2 bases, with 11 bases between them. Germline loops: CDR1 LNHDA, CDR2 SQIVND (reference sequence). There are 14 residues in the CDR3. This sample was included in a study of blood T cell repertoires in COVID-19. Whole-study context: Sites in the United States, Italy and Spain provided acute and convalescent COVID-19 samples. Sample material is recorded as cDNA or gDNA derived from T cells, B-cell-depleted T cells, or PBMCs.

The source is a woman aged 55 to 70 with acute or convalescent COVID-19. This chain connects TRBV19 to TRBJ2-7, with D perhaps TRBD2 (5 bases). The sequencing input was peripheral blood. The CDR3 region has the DNA TGTGCCAGTAGTATTTTGGACTCCCCCTACGAGCAGTACTTC. This translates into CASSILDSPYEQYF.